The 21 T cell receptor beta chains listed next were all sequenced from one sample in a study of blood T cell repertoires in COVID-19. Assay: immunoSEQ multiplex PCR; the TCRdb copy retains only in-frame clones and omits some. Here the sample spans 150,000 to 200,000 clones, approximately 87% being singletons. Sequenced sample: peripheral blood. Every receptor here comes from a woman in her seventies with acute or convalescent COVID-19.

This clone was observed a handful of times. This chain links TRBV27 with TRBJ1-3; D is unresolved. Germline V CDR1 and CDR2: MNHEY, SMNVEV (reference sequence). V lost 3 bases, J lost 4 bases, and 10 bases lay in between. The CDR3 extends over 14 amino acids. CDR3 in amino acids: CASSLSPVGNTIYF. Written as DNA, the CDR3 is TGTGCCAGCAGTTTGTCACCGGTCGGAAACACCATATATTTT.

This chain uses TRBV18 with TRBJ2-7; maybe TRBD1 (6 bases). Per germline, CDR1 KGHSH and CDR2 LQKENI. This CDR3 comprises 15 residues. The V end was cut by 0 bases, the J end by 2 bases, with 11 bases between. The DNA of the CDR3 is TGTGCCAGCTCACCACCAACAGGGCGGACCTACGAGCAGTACTTC. This encodes CASSPPTGRTYEQYF.

The chain couples TRBV7-9 to TRBJ1-6, with 7 bases matching TRBD1. V dropped 2 bases and J dropped 10; count of bases not matched to a gene: 5. This CDR3 is built from 14 residues. CDR1 and CDR2 from the germline V gene are SEHNR and FQNEAQ (reference sequence). In nucleotides, the CDR3 is TGTGCCAGCAGCTTATGGCCAGGGGGATCACCCCTCCACTTT. It yields the protein CASSLWPGGSPLHF.

The gene calls are TRBV28 and TRBJ2-3; 9 bases align to TRBD2. With V trimmed by 2 bases and J by 5 bases, 5 bases remained unmatched. Germline V gene sequence: CDR1 MDHEN, CDR2 SYDVKM. This CDR3 is 15 amino acids long. Here the CDR3 reads CASSLAGGPGDTQYF. CDR3 coding DNA: TGTGCCAGCAGTTTAGCGGGAGGGCCGGGAGATACGCAGTATTTT. The whole variable domain, remainder taken from reference TRBV28 and TRBJ2-3, is DVKVTQSSRYLVKRTGEKVFLECVQDMDHENMFWYRQDPGLGLRLIYFSYDVKMKEKGDIPEGYSVSREKKERFSLILESASTNQTSMYLCASSLAGGPGDTQYFGPGTRLTVL.

The rearrangement uses TRBV7-9 and TRBJ2-7, with 8 positions matching TRBD1. The trim removed 6 bases at V and 5 bases at J, leaving 9 bases unmatched. This CDR3 is built from 14 residues. Germline lookup yields CDR1 SEHNR and CDR2 FQNEAQ (reference sequence). CDR3 loop: CASRGGQGFHEQYF. CDR3 DNA sequence: TGTGCCAGCAGGGGAGGACAGGGATTCCACGAGCAGTACTTC. Together with reference TRBV7-9 and TRBJ2-7, the CDR3 gives the full variable domain: DTGVSQNPRHKITKRGQNVTFRCDPISEHNRLYWYRQTLGQGPEFLTYFQNEAQLEKSRLLSDRFSAERPKGSFSTLEIQRTEQGDSAMYLCASRGGQGFHEQYFGPGTRLTVT.

This chain links TRBV18 with TRBJ1-2, with D hard to call. Germline CDR1 is KGHSH and CDR2 is LQKENI. Trimming pared 4 bases from V and 1 base from J, leaving 10 bases between. The CDR3 length is 14 residues. CDR3 loop: CASSQEGDNYGYTF. CDR3 sequence (DNA): TGTGCCAGCTCACAGGAAGGAGATAACTATGGCTACACCTTC.

This clone was counted a single time. The chain uses TRBV7-9 and TRBJ2-3, with TRBD2 matching 10 bases. V shed 5 bases, J shed 0 bases, and the junction held 8 bases outside the gene matches. Per germline, CDR1 SEHNR and CDR2 FQNEAQ (reference sequence). CDR3 length equals 17 residues. The CDR3 spells CASSPSTSGLSTDTQYF. The DNA of the CDR3 is TGTGCCAGCAGCCCGTCGACTAGCGGGCTTAGCACAGATACGCAGTATTTT.

The count of this clone is one. The chain links TRBV7-2 to TRBJ2-7, with D tentatively TRBD2 (7 bases). CDR1 and CDR2 (germline): SGHTA, FQGNSA. V was clipped by 5 bases and J by 6 bases, with 14 bases between them. The CDR3 covers 13 residues. The CDR3 spells CASSPGGRGEQYF. In nucleotides, the CDR3 is TGTGCCAGCAGCCCGGGGGGCCGGGGCGAGCAGTACTTC.

This chain links TRBV24-1 with TRBJ2-7; TRBD1 aligns across 7 bases. This CDR3 contains 14 residues. CDR1 and CDR2 from the germline V gene are KGHDR and SFDVKD. V gave up 4 bases and J gave up 3 bases; unmatched junction bases: 5. The CDR3 DNA follows: TGTGCCACCAGTGACCCCGGGACAGACTACGAGCAGTACTTC. Its translation: CATSDPGTDYEQYF.

Remarks on this clone: At one of its ends the junction is not consistent with the germline gene, which may arise from a read error. The chain carries TRBV11-2 and TRBJ1-2; 7 bases match TRBD1. This CDR3 comprises 15 residues. Germline V gene sequence: CDR1 SGHAT, CDR2 FQNNGV. The CDR3 is CASSLDRGGSYGYTF. The CDR3 DNA sequence: TGTGCCAGCAGCCTAGACAGAGGGGGCAGTTATGGCTACACCTTC.

The V gene is TRBV7-8, the J gene TRBJ2-1, with D tentatively TRBD2 (6 bases). CDR3 length equals 13 residues. The V end lost 1 base, the J end lost 9 bases, and 10 bases lay between the germline ends. Germline V gene lookup returns CDR1 SGHVS and CDR2 FQNEAQ. Here the CDR3 DNA reads TGTGCCAGCAGCTTAGTTACCGGGAGTGAGCAGTTCTTC. This codes for CASSLVTGSEQFF.

This clone was detected once. The chain has TRBV18 and TRBJ1-4, with a possible D match to TRBD1 (5 bases). From germline, CDR1 is KGHSH and CDR2 LQKENI. V lost 5 bases, J lost 4 bases, and 8 bases lay in between. This CDR3 has 13 amino acids. CDR3 sequence: CASSGAINEKLFF. In nucleotides, the CDR3 is TGTGCCAGCTCAGGGGCGATTAATGAAAAACTGTTTTTT.

The chain employs TRBV18 and TRBJ2-2; 9 bases fit TRBD2. V shed 4 bases, J shed 4 bases, and the junction held 4 bases outside the gene matches. CDR3 size: 15 residues. The germline gives CDR1 KGHSH, CDR2 LQKENI. CDR3 sequence reads: CASSRLAGSTGELFF. The CDR3 coding sequence is TGTGCCAGCTCACGGCTAGCGGGAAGCACCGGGGAGCTGTTTTTT.

The chain carries TRBV10-3 and TRBJ1-5; a possible D gene is TRBD1 (5 bases). V was cut by 0 bases and J by 5 bases, with 17 bases left in between. The CDR3 has 17 amino acids. CDR1 and CDR2 (germline): ENHRY, SYGVKD. This CDR3 is CAISESLGVGTDQPQHF. CDR3 sequence (DNA): TGTGCCATCAGTGAGTCGTTAGGGGTCGGAACTGATCAGCCCCAGCATTTT.

The chain is built from TRBV28 and TRBJ1-2; 9 bases are a match to TRBD1. The junction had 2 bases not matched to a gene; V was cut back by 5 bases and J by 7 bases. The germline CDR1 and CDR2 sequences are MDHEN and SYDVKM. CDR3 length equals 12 residues. The CDR3 loop is CASSATGGGYTF. The CDR3 nucleotides read TGTGCCAGCAGTGCGACAGGGGGTGGCTACACCTTC.

The chain couples TRBV7-2 to TRBJ2-1; TRBD2 aligns across 10 bases. V lost 5 bases to trimming and J lost 9 bases; unmatched junction nucleotides: 10. CDR1 SGHTA and CDR2 FQGNSA come from the germline V gene. This CDR3 has 15 amino acids. The CDR3 DNA reads as TGTGCCAGCAGCATCCGGACTAGCGGCCGGGGTGAGCAGTTCTTC. Translation: CASSIRTSGRGEQFF.

The CDR3, as DNA: TGTGCCAGCAGCCCGTGGACTAGCACAGATACGCAGTATTTT. It is translated as CASSPWTSTDTQYF. The chain employs TRBV7-2 and TRBJ2-3, with D possibly TRBD2 on 5 matching bases. Germline V gene lookup returns CDR1 SGHTA and CDR2 FQGNSA. V was shortened by 5 bases and J by 0 bases, with 9 bases between the two germline ends. The CDR3 is 14 residues long.

V usage is TRBV19 and J usage is TRBJ2-2, with D perhaps matching TRBD1 (5 bases). In germline, CDR1 is LNHDA, CDR2 SQIVND (reference sequence). V was shortened by 5 bases and J by 7 bases, with 17 bases between the two germline ends. This CDR3 region has 15 residues. The CDR3 DNA reads TGTGCCAGTAGTTTTCCTAGGAGTACAGGCGGGGAGCTGTTTTTT. Its translation: CASSFPRSTGGELFF.

The genes are TRBV11-2 and TRBJ1-3, with D possibly matching TRBD1 (6 bases). V dropped 6 bases and J dropped 0 bases, with 12 bases sitting between them. From germline, CDR1 is SGHAT and CDR2 FQNNGV. The CDR3 runs to 15 residues. In DNA, the CDR3 is TGTGCCAGCAGACTTACAGGGAGCTCTGGAAACACCATATATTTT. It specifies CASRLTGSSGNTIYF.

The chain couples TRBV5-1 to TRBJ2-7, with a weak D call TRBD2 (6 bases). The CDR3 sequence is 12 residues long. Looked up from germline, CDR1 is SGHRS and CDR2 is YFSETQ. V lost 5 bases, J lost 3 bases, and 9 bases lay in between. CDR3 protein: CASRGGVYEQYF. The CDR3 DNA reads as TGCGCCAGCAGGGGGGGAGTCTACGAGCAGTACTTC. Together with reference TRBV5-1 and TRBJ2-7, the CDR3 gives the full variable domain: KAGVTQTPRYLIKTRGQQVTLSCSPISGHRSVSWYQQTPGQGLQFLFEYFSETQRNKGNFPGRFSGRQFSNSRSEMNVSTLELGDSALYLCASRGGVYEQYFGPGTRLTVT.

CDR3 DNA sequence: TGTGCCAGCAGTGCCCCCGGGACAATTTACGAGCAGTACTTC. This codes for CASSAPGTIYEQYF. This chain joins TRBV25-1 and TRBJ2-7; TRBD1 is a possible D gene (6 bases). Germline lookup yields CDR1 MGHDK and CDR2 SYGVNS. V lost 4 bases and J 4 bases, leaving 14 bases between the germline ends. The CDR3 is made up of 14 amino acids.